These 5 T cell receptor beta chains were all obtained from the same sample, sequenced in a study of cytomegalovirus exposure and HLA in healthy donors. Sequencing was performed with immunoSEQ multiplex PCR; in TCRdb, only in-frame clones are kept and a portion is missing. The sample contains under 150,000 clones, approximately 86% of which appear only once. What was sequenced was PBMCs. The receptor source for this set is a man aged 18 to 35 in good health and CMV-seropositive.

The chain carries TRBV27 and TRBJ1-2; perhaps TRBD1 as D (5 bases). The CDR3 is 15 amino acids. Trimming shortened V by 7 bases and J by 2 bases, and 17 bases separated the two germline ends. CDR1 and CDR2 (germline): MNHEY, SMNVEV (reference sequence). This chain's CDR3 is CASKGERGYNYGYTF. The DNA of the CDR3 is TGTGCCAGCAAAGGCGAGCGGGGGTACAACTATGGCTACACCTTC.

J is TRBJ2-7 and V is TRBV2, with TRBD2 as a possible D gene (5 bases). The V end lost 7 bases, the J end lost 0 bases, and 10 bases lay between the germline ends. The CDR3 runs 13 residues. Germline V gene data show CDR1 as SNHLY and CDR2 as FYNNEI. DNA of the CDR3: TGTGCCAGCAAAGCGGACGACTCCTACGAGCAGTACTTC. Its protein product is CASKADDSYEQYF. The complete variable domain, with remaining parts taken from reference TRBV2 and TRBJ2-7, reads EPEVTQTPSHQVTQMGQEVILRCVPISNHLYFYWYRQILGQKVEFLVSFYNNEISEKSEIFDDQFSVERPDGSNFTLKIRSTKLEDSAMYFCASKADDSYEQYFGPGTRLTVT.

V is TRBV29-1 and J is TRBJ2-7, with 8 bases identical to TRBD1. The V segment lost 3 bases and the J segment 1 base; nucleotides outside the gene matches: 8. Germline V lookup: CDR1 SQVTM, CDR2 ANQGSEA. This CDR3 is 15 amino acids long. CDR3 residues: CSVESSRTGSYEQYF. In DNA form, the CDR3 reads TGCAGCGTTGAGAGTTCGCGGACAGGGTCCTACGAGCAGTACTTC.

The chain uses TRBV7-9 and TRBJ1-1, with 7 bases that match TRBD1. V lost 5 bases to trimming and J lost 0 bases; unmatched junction nucleotides: 6. The CDR3 is 15 amino acids. Germline V gives CDR1 SEHNR, CDR2 FQNEAQ (reference sequence). The CDR3 loop is CASSDREGMNTEAFF. The CDR3 DNA sequence: TGTGCCAGCAGCGACAGGGAAGGGATGAACACTGAAGCTTTCTTT.

J is TRBJ2-7 and V is TRBV19; TRBD1 is a possible D gene (6 bases). Germline V gene data show CDR1 as LNHDA and CDR2 as SQIVND (reference sequence). Between the trimmed V and J ends, which lost 3 bases and 2 bases, there was a span of 14 bases. This CDR3 contains 15 residues. The CDR3, as DNA: TGTGCCAGTAGTATCTCATCGGACAGCCCCTACGAGCAGTACTTC. Translation: CASSISSDSPYEQYF.